The clone carrying this T cell receptor beta chain appeared a few times. Its antigen is unidentified. The data originate from a study of blood T cells in healthy people across ages. The CDR3 consists of 16 residues. V gave up 5 bases and J gave up 8 bases, with 22 bases separating them. CDR1 SGHTA and CDR2 FQGNSA come from the germline V gene. The authors ran a second PCR of about 6 to 11 cycles using a sample-barcoded 5' primer and a J-beta primer mix. TCRdb analysed the 5' RACE reads with MiXCR anew, one entry per CDR3 protein. The data contain over a million distinct CDR3 sequences, roughly two fifths of them singletons. The study drew donors from healthy Caucasian individuals in Russia aged about 6 to 95. Each sample yielded at least 6.5 million isolated PBMCs. No fewer than 5.5 micrograms of total RNA were isolated from every sample. Study conclusions and caveats: Expanded clonotype changes were possibly confounded by unknown donor CMV status.

Sequences were obtained from blood. V usage is TRBV7-2 and J usage is TRBJ2-1; the D gene could be TRBD1 or TRBD2 (5 bases each). The TCR was taken from a woman under 30 in good health. CDR3 nucleotides: TGTGCCAGCAGCCCCCAGGGACCGTCCACAGCTCATGAGCAGTTCTTC. It specifies CASSPQGPSTAHEQFF.